Below are 23 T cell receptor beta chains sequenced from a single sample in a study of blood T cells in healthy people across ages. Alongside a J-beta primer mix, a sample-barcoded 5' primer served in a second PCR lasting about 7 to 12 cycles. Each CDR3 protein gets one entry after TCRdb re-called the 5' RACE reads with MiXCR. The table shows around 1.5 million distinct CDR3 sequences, with roughly 32% occurring only once. Sequenced input: blood. The receptors shown here come from a woman in her twenties or thirties in good health.

There are a few counts of this clonotype. CDR3: CASSDRDPPYF. The DNA for the CDR3 is TGTGCCAGCAGCGACCGGGATCCACCGTACTTC. This rearrangement joins TRBV7-9 to TRBJ2-7, with a tentative D call TRBD2 (5 bases). V lost 5 bases and J 12 bases, leaving 14 bases between the germline ends. Germline V gives CDR1 SEHNR, CDR2 FQNEAQ (reference sequence). This CDR3 is built from 11 residues. Full variable domain (outside the CDR3, taken from reference TRBV7-9 and TRBJ2-7): DTGVSQNPRHKITKRGQNVTFRCDPISEHNRLYWYRQTLGQGPEFLTYFQNEAQLEKSRLLSDRFSAERPKGSFSTLEIQRTEQGDSAMYLCASSDRDPPYFGPGTRLTVT.

The gene calls are TRBV6-1 and TRBJ2-4; D may correspond to TRBD1 or TRBD2 (5 bases each). Germline V lookup: CDR1 MNHNS, CDR2 SASEGT. This CDR3 spans 15 amino acids. V dropped 4 bases and J dropped 0 bases, with 10 bases sitting between them. The CDR3 nucleotides are TGTGCCAGCAGTGCTCCGGGGCGAGCCAAAAACATTCAGTACTTC. It encodes CASSAPGRAKNIQYF.

This clonotype has ten or more counts. The chain recombines TRBV3-1 with TRBJ2-2; 8 bases fit TRBD2. V gave up 8 bases and J gave up 1 base; unmatched junction bases: 3. This CDR3 spans 14 amino acids. In germline, CDR1 is LGHDT, CDR2 YNNKEL (reference sequence). Here the CDR3 DNA reads TGTGCCAGCCAAGCGGGAGTGAACACCGGGGAGCTGTTTTTT. Its protein product is CASQAGVNTGELFF.

This clonotype was counted between two and nine times. The rearrangement uses TRBV5-5 and TRBJ1-1; a possible D gene is TRBD1 (5 bases). The V gene's germline CDR1 is SGHKS and CDR2 YYEKEE (reference sequence). V was clipped by 3 bases and J by 12 bases, with 18 bases between them. CDR3 length: 13 residues. This CDR3 reads CASSYPGTDETFF. CDR3 bases: TGTGCCAGCAGCTATCCCGGGACTGACGAAACTTTCTTT.

CDR3 sequence reads: CASSLAGLIEETQYF. DNA for the CDR3: TGTGCCAGCAGTTTAGCCGGACTCATTGAAGAGACCCAGTACTTC. V and J are TRBV27 and TRBJ2-5, with a weak D call TRBD2 (5 bases). The V gene's germline CDR1 is MNHEY and CDR2 SMNVEV (reference sequence). The CDR3 contains 15 residues. V lost 2 bases, J lost 3 bases, and 13 bases lay in between.

This clonotype was counted between two and nine times. The V call is TRBV5-5, the J call TRBJ2-5; perhaps TRBD2 as D (6 bases). V dropped 3 bases and J dropped 5 bases, with 17 bases sitting between them. The CDR3 covers 15 residues. Germline V lookup: CDR1 SGHKS, CDR2 YYEKEE (reference sequence). The CDR3 nucleotides read TGTGCCAGCAGCTACACCCTAGCGATTTTGGAGACCCAGTACTTC. Its translation is CASSYTLAILETQYF. Variable domain in full (rest from reference TRBV5-5 and TRBJ2-5): DAGVTQSPTHLIKTRGQQVTLRCSPISGHKSVSWYQQVLGQGPQFIFQYYEKEERGRGNFPDRFSARQFPNYSSELNVNALLLGDSALYLCASSYTLAILETQYFGPGTRLLVL.

The sample holds a few counts of this clonotype. The chain combines TRBV13 with TRBJ2-1; D perhaps matches TRBD2 (5 bases). This CDR3 region has 12 residues. The V gene's germline CDR1 is PRHDT and CDR2 FYEKMQ (reference sequence). V was cut by 3 bases and J by 9 bases, with 9 bases left in between. As DNA, the CDR3 is TGTGCCAGCAGCTTGGAGGATAGTGAGCAGTTCTTC. Translated: CASSLEDSEQFF.

V gene TRBV20-1 combines with J gene TRBJ2-3; a possible D gene is TRBD1 (6 bases). CDR1 is DFQATT and CDR2 is SNEGSKA in the germline V gene (reference sequence). The CDR3 loop spans 15 amino acids. Trimming left V 5 bases short and J 1 base short, with 16 bases between. In DNA form, the CDR3 reads TGCAGTGCTTCCCACGGCTCAGGGGGCACAGATACGCAGTATTTT. Its protein is CSASHGSGGTDTQYF.

This clonotype has just a few counts. V usage is TRBV7-8 and J usage is TRBJ1-5, with a tentative D call TRBD1 (5 bases). The CDR3 sequence is 15 residues long. Germline V gives CDR1 SGHVS, CDR2 FQNEAQ. Trimming left V 4 bases short and J 3 bases short, with 13 bases between. The CDR3 DNA sequence: TGTGCCAGCAGCTGGGACGGCCTGTTCAATCAGCCCCAGCATTTT. It encodes CASSWDGLFNQPQHF.

This clonotype turned up a few times. The chain uses TRBV28 and TRBJ2-7, with 11 positions matching TRBD1. Germline V gene data show CDR1 as MDHEN and CDR2 as SYDVKM. There are 16 residues in the CDR3. The junction had 10 bases not matched to a gene; V was cut back by 6 bases and J by 3 bases. CDR3 nucleotide sequence: TGTGCCAGCAGGGCCGGGACAGGGGGGAAAATCTACGAGCAGTACTTC. It specifies CASRAGTGGKIYEQYF.

This chain's CDR3 is CSGGTSGRETQYF. DNA for the CDR3: TGCAGTGGTGGGACTAGCGGGAGAGAGACCCAGTACTTC. The chain carries TRBV20-1 and TRBJ2-5; 14 bases agree with TRBD2. Germline trimming cut 7 bases from V and 4 bases from J; bases unmatched to any gene: 2. Germline V gene sequence: CDR1 DFQATT, CDR2 SNEGSKA (reference sequence). The CDR3 extends over 13 amino acids.

Comments on this clonotype: A much larger clone lies one base from this, so it may be a read error. The chain carries TRBV29-1 and TRBJ2-1; no clear D. The better agreement between TRBJ2-7 and the DNA end casts doubt on the J call. CDR1 SQVTM and CDR2 ANQGSEA come from the germline V gene. This CDR3 contains 15 residues. The CDR3 DNA reads TGCAGCGTTGAAGGGAGCCCTTCCTCCTACAATGAGCAGTACTTC. The encoded protein is CSVEGSPSSYNEQYF.

The chain is built from TRBV5-1 and TRBJ2-1; weak D call: TRBD2 (5 bases). Germline CDR1 and CDR2: SGHRS and YFSETQ. The CDR3 runs 12 residues. Trimming took off 4 bases at V and 7 bases at J, with 9 bases between the two ends. The CDR3 here is CASSDLANEQFF. CDR3 coding DNA: TGCGCCAGCAGCGACCTAGCTAATGAGCAGTTCTTC.

The chain employs TRBV24-1 and TRBJ2-1; D not resolved. The CDR3 totals 13 residues. V lost 9 bases and J lost 5, with 13 bases in between. CDR1 KGHDR and CDR2 SFDVKD come from the germline V gene. This CDR3 reads CATRASGDNEQFF. The CDR3 bases are TGTGCCACCCGGGCCTCTGGAGACAATGAGCAGTTCTTC.

This clonotype was recorded at least ten times. The genes are TRBV20-1 and TRBJ2-6; no clear D. The CDR3 runs 14 residues. Germline CDR1 DFQATT, CDR2 SNEGSKA (reference sequence). The V end lost 3 bases, the J end lost 0 bases, and 6 bases lay between the germline ends. CDR3 residues: CSARRSSGANVLTF. Here the CDR3 DNA reads TGCAGTGCTAGGAGGAGCTCTGGGGCCAACGTCCTGACTTTC.

This clonotype has ten or more counts. The chain couples TRBV4-1 to TRBJ2-5, with a weak D call TRBD1 (6 bases). The germline CDR1 and CDR2 sequences are MGHRA and YSYEKL. The length of the CDR3 is 14 residues. The ends were cut back, 5 bases at V and 5 bases at J, with 15 bases in the middle. CDR3 sequence reads: CASSSRGEVETQYF. The CDR3 nucleotides are TGCGCCAGCAGCTCCAGGGGAGAGGTGGAGACCCAGTACTTC.

With regard to this clonotype: A junction boundary mismatches the germline segment, possibly from a read error. The gene calls are TRBV27 and TRBJ2-6; D remains ambiguous. This CDR3 comprises 17 residues. The V gene's germline CDR1 is MNHEY and CDR2 SMNVEV (reference sequence). The CDR3 is CASSFVLRTPGTNVLTF. The CDR3 nucleotides are TGTGCCAGCAGTTTTGTTTTACGGACCCCTGGGACCAACGTCCTGACTTTC.

The table lists this clonotype with a few counts. This chain links TRBV3-1 with TRBJ2-5, with TRBD2 as a possible D gene (5 bases). The V end was cut by 2 bases, the J end by 2 bases, with 18 bases between. The germline V gene encodes CDR1 LGHDT and CDR2 YNNKEL (reference sequence). The CDR3 has 17 residues. The CDR3 reads CASSQPRGLGHQETQYF. Here the CDR3 DNA reads TGTGCCAGCAGCCAACCCAGAGGGCTTGGCCATCAAGAGACCCAGTACTTC.

In its sample, this clonotype was seen a few times. The rearrangement uses TRBV11-2 and TRBJ2-6; 7 bases line up with TRBD1. Per germline, CDR1 SGHAT and CDR2 FQNNGV. With 0 bases clipped from V and 0 bases from J, the junction kept 14 bases outside the gene matches. This CDR3 is built from 21 residues. The CDR3 DNA is TGTGCCAGCAGCTTAGACATACCGGGACAGAGCACCACCTCTGGGGCCAACGTCCTGACTTTC. It codes for CASSLDIPGQSTTSGANVLTF.

This clonotype was observed at least ten times. The chain couples TRBV29-1 to TRBJ2-1, with 11 bases that match TRBD1. Per the germline V gene, CDR1 is SQVTM and CDR2 is ANQGSEA. The CDR3 is 15 amino acids. The V gene end was trimmed by 7 bases and the J gene end by 7 bases; junction bases not matched to a gene: 12. The CDR3 bases are TGCAGCGCAGGACCGGGACAGGGGGATGTTAATGAGCAGTTCTTC. Amino acids: CSAGPGQGDVNEQFF.

This clonotype occurred a few times. V and J are TRBV20-1 and TRBJ2-2; 11 nucleotides agree with TRBD1. CDR3 length: 19 amino acids. The ends lost 6 bases at V and 4 bases at J; junction bases unmatched: 19. CDR1 is DFQATT and CDR2 is SNEGSKA in the germline V gene (reference sequence). In nucleotides, the CDR3 is TGCAGTGCCCAACCCGCCGGGACAGGGGGTATACTGGGCACCGGGGAGCTGTTTTTT. This sequence encodes CSAQPAGTGGILGTGELFF.

This chain connects TRBV2 to TRBJ2-5; 7 bases are shared with TRBD1. J lost 4 bases, V lost 6 bases, and 17 bases had no gene match. From germline, CDR1 is SNHLY and CDR2 FYNNEI. CDR3 size: 17 residues. DNA for the CDR3: TGTGCCAGCAGAAGCATAGGGGGCCAACAGATGCCAGAGACCCAGTACTTC. It specifies CASRSIGGQQMPETQYF.

The V call is TRBV6-2 or TRBV6-3, the J call TRBJ2-1; D might be TRBD2 (5 bases). V lost 4 bases and J 10 bases, leaving 14 bases between the germline ends. Looked up from germline, CDR1 is MNHEY and CDR2 is SVGEGT. The CDR3 loop spans 13 amino acids. CDR3 DNA: TGTGCCAGCAGTTTGGACTGGACGGGAGAGCAGTTCTTC. Encoded protein: CASSLDWTGEQFF.